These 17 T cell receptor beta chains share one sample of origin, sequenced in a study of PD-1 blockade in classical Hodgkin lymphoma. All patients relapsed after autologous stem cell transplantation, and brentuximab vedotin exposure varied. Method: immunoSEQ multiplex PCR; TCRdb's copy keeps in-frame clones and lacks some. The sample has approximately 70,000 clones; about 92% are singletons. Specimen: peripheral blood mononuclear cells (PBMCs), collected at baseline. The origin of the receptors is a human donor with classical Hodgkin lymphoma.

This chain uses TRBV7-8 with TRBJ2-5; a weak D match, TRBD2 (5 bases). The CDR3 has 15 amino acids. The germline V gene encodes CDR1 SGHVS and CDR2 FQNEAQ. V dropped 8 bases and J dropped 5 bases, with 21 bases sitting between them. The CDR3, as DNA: TGTGCCAGCGCCGAAAGCCTAGCCCTGGGGGAGACCCAGTACTTC. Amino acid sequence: CASAESLALGETQYF.

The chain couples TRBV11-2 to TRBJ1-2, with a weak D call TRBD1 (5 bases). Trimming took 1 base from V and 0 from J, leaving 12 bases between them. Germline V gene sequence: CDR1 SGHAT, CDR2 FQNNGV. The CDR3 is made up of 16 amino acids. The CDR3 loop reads CASSLAGGGTNYGYTF. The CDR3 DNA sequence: TGTGCCAGCAGCTTAGCCGGGGGAGGTACTAACTATGGCTACACCTTC.

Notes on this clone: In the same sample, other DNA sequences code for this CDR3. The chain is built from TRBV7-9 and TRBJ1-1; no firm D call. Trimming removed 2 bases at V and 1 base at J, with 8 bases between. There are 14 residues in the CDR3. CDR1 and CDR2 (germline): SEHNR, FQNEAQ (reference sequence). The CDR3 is CASSLIKANTEAFF. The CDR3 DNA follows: TGTGCCAGCAGCTTAATTAAGGCGAACACTGAAGCTTTCTTT.

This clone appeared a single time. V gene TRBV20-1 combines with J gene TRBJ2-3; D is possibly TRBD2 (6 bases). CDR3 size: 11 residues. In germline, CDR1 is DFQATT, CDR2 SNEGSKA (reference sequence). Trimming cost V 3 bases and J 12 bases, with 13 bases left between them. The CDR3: CSASRDSHQYF. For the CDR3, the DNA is TGCAGTGCTAGCCGGGACTCCCATCAGTATTTT.

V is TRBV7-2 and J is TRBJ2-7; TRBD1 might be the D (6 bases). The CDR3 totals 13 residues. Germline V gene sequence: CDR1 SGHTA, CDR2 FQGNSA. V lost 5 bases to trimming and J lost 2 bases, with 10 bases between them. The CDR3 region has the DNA TGTGCCAGCAGCAAAGACAGGACCTACGAGCAGTACTTC. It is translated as CASSKDRTYEQYF.

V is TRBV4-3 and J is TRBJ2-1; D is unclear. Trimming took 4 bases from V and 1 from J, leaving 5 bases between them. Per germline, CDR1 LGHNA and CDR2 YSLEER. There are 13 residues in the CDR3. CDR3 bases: TGCGCCAGCAGCCGGCTTTCCTACAATGAGCAGTTCTTC. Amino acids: CASSRLSYNEQFF.

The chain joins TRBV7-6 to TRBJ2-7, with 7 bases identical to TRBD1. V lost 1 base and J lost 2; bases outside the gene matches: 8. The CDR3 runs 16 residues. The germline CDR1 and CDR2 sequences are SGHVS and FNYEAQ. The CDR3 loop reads CASSLVSATGTYEQYF. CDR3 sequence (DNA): TGTGCCAGCAGCTTAGTGAGCGCGACAGGGACCTACGAGCAGTACTTC.

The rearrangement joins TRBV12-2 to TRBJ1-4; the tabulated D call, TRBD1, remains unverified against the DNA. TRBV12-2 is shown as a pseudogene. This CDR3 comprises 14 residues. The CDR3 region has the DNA TGTGCAAGTCGCGTCCGGGACAGTAATGAAAAACTGTTTTTT. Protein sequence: CASRVRDSNEKLFF.

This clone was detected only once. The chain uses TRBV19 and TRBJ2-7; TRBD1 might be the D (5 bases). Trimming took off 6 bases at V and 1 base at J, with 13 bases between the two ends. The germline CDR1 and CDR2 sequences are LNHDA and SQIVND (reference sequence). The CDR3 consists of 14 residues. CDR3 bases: TGTGCCAGTAGCATCGCGGACATATCCTACGAGCAGTACTTC. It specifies CASSIADISYEQYF.

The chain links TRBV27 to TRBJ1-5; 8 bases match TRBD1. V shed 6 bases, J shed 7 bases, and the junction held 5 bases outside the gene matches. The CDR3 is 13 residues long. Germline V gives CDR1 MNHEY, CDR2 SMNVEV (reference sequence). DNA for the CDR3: TGTGCCAGCAGCCATGACAGGGGACAGCCCCAGCATTTT. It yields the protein CASSHDRGQPQHF.

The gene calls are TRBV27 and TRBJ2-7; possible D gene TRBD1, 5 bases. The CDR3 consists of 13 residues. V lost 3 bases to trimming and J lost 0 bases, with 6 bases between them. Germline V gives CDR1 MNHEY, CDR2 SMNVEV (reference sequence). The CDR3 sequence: CASSFGASYEQYF. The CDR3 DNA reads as TGTGCCAGCAGTTTTGGGGCCTCCTACGAGCAGTACTTC.

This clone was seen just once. The DNA for the CDR3 is TGTGCCAGCAGCGCGGGGACAGTCTACGAGCAGTACTTC. This sequence encodes CASSAGTVYEQYF. V and J are TRBV9 and TRBJ2-7, with TRBD1 identical over 7 bases. CDR3 size: 13 residues. Germline loops: CDR1 SGDLS, CDR2 YYNGEE. Losses at the gene ends were 3 bases for V and 3 bases for J; bases not matched to a gene: 3.

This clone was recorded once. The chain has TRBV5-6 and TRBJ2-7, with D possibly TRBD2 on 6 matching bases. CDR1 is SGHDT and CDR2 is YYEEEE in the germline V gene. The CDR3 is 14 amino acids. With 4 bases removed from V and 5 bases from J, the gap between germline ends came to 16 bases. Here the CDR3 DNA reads TGTGCCAGCAGCACCGCTAGCGCTGGCCACGAGCAGTACTTC. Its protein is CASSTASAGHEQYF.

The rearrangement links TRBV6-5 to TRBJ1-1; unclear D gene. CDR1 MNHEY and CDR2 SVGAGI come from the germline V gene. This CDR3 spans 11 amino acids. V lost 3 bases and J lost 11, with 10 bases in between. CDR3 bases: TGTGCCAGCAGTTATCTTCAGAATGCTTTCTTT. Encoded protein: CASSYLQNAFF.

For the CDR3, the DNA is TGTGCCAGCAGCCTATTGGGGCCGGACGGTAGCTCCTACAATGAGCAGTTCTTC. It is translated as CASSLLGPDGSSYNEQFF. The chain combines TRBV27 with TRBJ2-1; D is perhaps TRBD1 (5 bases). The CDR3 has 18 residues. V was shortened by 6 bases and J by 0 bases, with 21 bases between the two germline ends. Germline CDR1 MNHEY, CDR2 SMNVEV (reference sequence).

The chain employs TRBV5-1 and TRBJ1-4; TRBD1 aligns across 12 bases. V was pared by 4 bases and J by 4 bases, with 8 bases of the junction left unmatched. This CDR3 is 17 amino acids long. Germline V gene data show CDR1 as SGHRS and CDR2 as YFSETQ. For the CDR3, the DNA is TGCGCCAGCAGCCCCGGGACAGGGGGCGGCGGTAATGAAAAACTGTTTTTT. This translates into CASSPGTGGGGNEKLFF.

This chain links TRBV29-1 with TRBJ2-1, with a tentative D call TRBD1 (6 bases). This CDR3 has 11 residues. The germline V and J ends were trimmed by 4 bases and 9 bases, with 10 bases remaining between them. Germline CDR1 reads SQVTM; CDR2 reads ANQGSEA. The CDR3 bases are TGCAGCGTTGTTTGGGGGCCTGAGCAGTTCTTC. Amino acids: CSVVWGPEQFF.